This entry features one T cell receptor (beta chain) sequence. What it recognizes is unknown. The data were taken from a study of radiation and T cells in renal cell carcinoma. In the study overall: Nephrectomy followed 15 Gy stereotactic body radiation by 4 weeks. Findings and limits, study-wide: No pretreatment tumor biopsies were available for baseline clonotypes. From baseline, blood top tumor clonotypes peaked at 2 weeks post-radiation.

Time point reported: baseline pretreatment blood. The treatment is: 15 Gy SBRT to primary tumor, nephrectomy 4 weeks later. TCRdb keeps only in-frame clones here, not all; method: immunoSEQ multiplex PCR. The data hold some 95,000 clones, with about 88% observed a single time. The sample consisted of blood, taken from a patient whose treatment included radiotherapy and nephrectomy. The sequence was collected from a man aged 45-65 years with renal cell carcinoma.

The chain's CDR3 is CASSPSSVMIYGYTF. CDR3 bases: TGTGCCAGTAGTCCTTCGAGTGTTATGATCTATGGCTACACCTTC. V and J are TRBV19 and TRBJ1-2; D not resolved. CDR1 and CDR2 from the germline V gene are LNHDA and SQIVND (reference sequence). The CDR3 covers 15 residues. Trimming took 5 bases from V and 4 from J, leaving 17 bases between them.